The T cell receptor beta chain described here comes from a study of control samples from healthy donors and cancer patients. Clones were sequenced by immunoSEQ multiplex PCR, and TCRdb holds only the in-frame ones, with some missing. The table records about 100,000 clones, roughly 87% of them present only once. This sequence was found in a woman aged 45-59 years in good health. The sequenced sample consisted of blood.

Written as DNA, the CDR3 is TGTGCCAGCAGTTCGGCGGGAGTAGCCAAAAACATTCAGTACTTC. Its translation: CASSSAGVAKNIQYF. The chain links TRBV6-5 to TRBJ2-4, with 7 nucleotides matching TRBD2. Looked up from germline, CDR1 is MNHEY and CDR2 is SVGAGI. The CDR3 runs to 15 residues. J was trimmed by 0 bases and V by 4 bases; bases with no gene match: 3.